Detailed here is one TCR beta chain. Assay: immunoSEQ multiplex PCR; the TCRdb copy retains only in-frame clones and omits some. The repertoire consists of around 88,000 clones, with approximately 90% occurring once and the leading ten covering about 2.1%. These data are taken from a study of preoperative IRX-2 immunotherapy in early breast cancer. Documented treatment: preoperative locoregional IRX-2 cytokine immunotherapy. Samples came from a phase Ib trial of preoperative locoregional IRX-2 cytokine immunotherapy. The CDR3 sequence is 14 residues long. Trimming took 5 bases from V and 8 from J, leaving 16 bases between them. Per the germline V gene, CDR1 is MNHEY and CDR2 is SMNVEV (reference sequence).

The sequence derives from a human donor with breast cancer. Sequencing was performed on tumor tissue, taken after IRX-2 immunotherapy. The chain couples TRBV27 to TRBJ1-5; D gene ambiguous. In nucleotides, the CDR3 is TGTGCCAGCAGTGCCGGACTCCCTCGCGAGCCCCAGCATTTT. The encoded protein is CASSAGLPREPQHF.